This TCR beta chain came from a study of blood T cells in healthy people across ages. Study conclusions and caveats: Age brought a roughly linear fall in TCR beta diversity measured per million T cells.

A second PCR of about 7 to 11 cycles used a sample-barcoded 5' primer and a J-beta primer mix. TCRdb analysed the 5' RACE reads with MiXCR anew, one entry per CDR3 protein. The repertoire consists of hundreds of thousands of distinct CDR3 sequences, with approximately 59% occurring once and the leading ten covering more than 35%. V was shortened by 0 bases and J by 7 bases, with 16 bases between the two germline ends. The CDR3 totals 16 residues. Germline V gene sequence: CDR1 ENHRY, CDR2 SYGVKD. With regard to this clonotype: What it binds is unknown.

This chain uses TRBV10-3 with TRBJ1-5; D perhaps matches TRBD1 (6 bases). The sequenced sample was blood. This sequence was found in a man in his fifties or sixties in good health. The CDR3 spells CAISESRQVLVQPQHF. CDR3 DNA: TGTGCCATCAGTGAGTCTCGACAGGTCCTCGTCCAGCCCCAGCATTTT.